This T cell receptor beta chain is from a study of CD8 T cells in ankylosing spondylitis. General study results and limits: Disease-linked clones reportedly showed significant enrichment in matched ankylosing spondylitis synovial fluid. Several highly homologous variants made up a TCR beta motif that seemed to typify ankylosing spondylitis blood. Disease-linked clones were CD8+ and relatively rare in peripheral blood.

This clonotype was observed at least ten times. Antigen specificity is unknown. CDR3 length: 16 residues. Trimming pared 6 bases from V and 3 bases from J, leaving 20 bases between. Germline V gene lookup returns CDR1 ENHRY and CDR2 SYGVKD. Via MiXCR, TCRdb re-called the 5' RACE reads, giving one row per CDR3 protein. Of hundreds of thousands of distinct CDR3 sequences in the sample, about 10% were seen once. The source material was blood, either unsorted or a sorted T cell fraction (not recorded which). The rearrangement uses TRBV10-3 and TRBJ1-1; possibly TRBD1 for D (5 bases). This receptor was identified in a male donor with ankylosing spondylitis. CDR3 DNA sequence: TGTGCCATCAGCCCCGCCGGGACTCCCTTGGACACTGAAGCTTTCTTT. Protein sequence: CAISPAGTPLDTEAFF.